The 3 T cell receptor beta chains below come from one sample, sequenced in a study of T cells in Graves' hyperthyroidism and ophthalmopathy. RNA transcripts gave rise to amplified TCR beta CDR3 regions. First-round RT-PCR of the TCR CDR3 relied on the HTBI primer set. MiXCR, run by TCRdb on the multiplex PCR reads, gives a single entry per CDR3 protein. The sample shows over 350,000 distinct CDR3 sequences, around 18% of them seen only once. The sample was blood. The receptor set was obtained from a man between 18 and 35 years old with Graves' ophthalmopathy.

In this sample, this clonotype turned up many times. This rearrangement joins TRBV5-1 to TRBJ2-7, with 8 bases that match TRBD1. Germline CDR1 SGHRS, CDR2 YFSETQ. The CDR3 is 15 residues long. The ends lost 2 bases at V and 0 bases at J; junction bases unmatched: 4. The CDR3 coding sequence is TGCGCCAGCAGCTTAAACAGGGGGTACTCCTACGAGCAGTACTTC. Its translation is CASSLNRGYSYEQYF.

This clonotype was found a few times. A much larger clone differs by one base, so this may be a read error. No conserved phenylalanine or tryptophan ends this CDR3, so it is likely a read error. This chain uses TRBV20-1 with TRBJ1-1, with unresolved D. This CDR3 is built from 11 residues. Germline lookup yields CDR1 DFQATT and CDR2 SNEGSKA (reference sequence). Trimming took 3 bases from V and 1 from J, leaving 3 bases between them. As DNA, the CDR3 is TGCAGTGCTAGTGGGAACACTGAAGCTTTCTCT. Protein: CSASGNTEAFS.

The rearrangement uses TRBV24-1 and TRBJ2-1; 7 nucleotides agree with TRBD1. The V gene end was trimmed by 6 bases and the J gene end by 10 bases; junction bases not matched to a gene: 2. CDR3 length equals 11 residues. CDR1 and CDR2 (germline): KGHDR, SFDVKD. CDR3 sequence (DNA): TGTGCCACCAGTCGGACAGGAGAGCAGTTCTTC. It yields the protein CATSRTGEQFF.